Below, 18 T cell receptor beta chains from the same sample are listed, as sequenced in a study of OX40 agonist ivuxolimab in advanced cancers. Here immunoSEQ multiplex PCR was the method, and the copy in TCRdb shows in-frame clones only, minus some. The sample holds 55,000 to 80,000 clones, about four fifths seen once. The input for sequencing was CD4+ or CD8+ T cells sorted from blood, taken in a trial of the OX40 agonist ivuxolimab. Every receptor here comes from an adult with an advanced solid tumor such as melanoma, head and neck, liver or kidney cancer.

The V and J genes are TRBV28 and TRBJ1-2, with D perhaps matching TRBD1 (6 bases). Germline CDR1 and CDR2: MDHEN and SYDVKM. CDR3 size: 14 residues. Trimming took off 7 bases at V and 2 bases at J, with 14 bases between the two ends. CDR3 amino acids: CASNLGGANYGYTF. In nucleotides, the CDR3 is TGTGCCAGCAACTTAGGGGGGGCGAACTATGGCTACACCTTC.

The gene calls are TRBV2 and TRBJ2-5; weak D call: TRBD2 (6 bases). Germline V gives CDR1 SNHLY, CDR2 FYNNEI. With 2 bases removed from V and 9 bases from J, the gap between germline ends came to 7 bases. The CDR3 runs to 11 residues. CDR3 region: CASSEWEAQYF. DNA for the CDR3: TGTGCCAGCAGTGAATGGGAGGCCCAGTACTTC.

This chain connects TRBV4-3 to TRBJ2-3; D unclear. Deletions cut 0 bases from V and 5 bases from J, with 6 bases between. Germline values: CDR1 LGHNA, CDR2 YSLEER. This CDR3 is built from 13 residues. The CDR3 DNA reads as TGCGCCAGCAGCCAAGAAATGGTAGATACGCAGTATTTT. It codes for CASSQEMVDTQYF.

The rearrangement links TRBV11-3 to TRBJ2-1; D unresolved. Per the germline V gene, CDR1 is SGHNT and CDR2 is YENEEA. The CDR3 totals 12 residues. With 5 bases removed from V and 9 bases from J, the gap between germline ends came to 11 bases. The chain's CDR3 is CASSRGPTEQFF. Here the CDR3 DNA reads TGTGCCAGCAGCCGAGGTCCTACTGAGCAGTTCTTC.

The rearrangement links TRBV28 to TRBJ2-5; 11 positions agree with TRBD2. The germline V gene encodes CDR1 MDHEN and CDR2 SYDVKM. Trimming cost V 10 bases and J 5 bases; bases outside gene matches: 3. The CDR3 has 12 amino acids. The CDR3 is CATLAGDETQYF. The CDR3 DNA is TGTGCCACACTAGCGGGAGACGAGACCCAGTACTTC.

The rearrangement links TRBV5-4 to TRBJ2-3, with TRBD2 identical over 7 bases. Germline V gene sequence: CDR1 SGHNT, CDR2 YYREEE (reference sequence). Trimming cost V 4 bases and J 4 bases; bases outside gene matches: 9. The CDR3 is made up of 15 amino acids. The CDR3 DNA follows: TGTGCCAGCAGCCGCACAGGACTAGGTGCAGATACGCAGTATTTT. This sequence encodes CASSRTGLGADTQYF.

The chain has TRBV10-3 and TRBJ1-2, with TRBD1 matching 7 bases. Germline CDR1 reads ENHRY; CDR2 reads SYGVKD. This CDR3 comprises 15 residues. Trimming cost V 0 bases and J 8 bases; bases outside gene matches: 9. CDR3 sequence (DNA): TGTGCCATCAGTGAGTCGGCAGGGGGTAGGTACGGCTACACCTTC. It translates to CAISESAGGRYGYTF.

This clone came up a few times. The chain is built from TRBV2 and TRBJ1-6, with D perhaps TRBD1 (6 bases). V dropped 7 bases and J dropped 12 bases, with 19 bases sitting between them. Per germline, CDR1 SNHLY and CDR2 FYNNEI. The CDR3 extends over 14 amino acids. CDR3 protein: CASNWGQGKKPLHF. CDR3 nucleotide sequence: TGTGCCAGCAACTGGGGGCAGGGGAAAAAACCCCTCCACTTT.

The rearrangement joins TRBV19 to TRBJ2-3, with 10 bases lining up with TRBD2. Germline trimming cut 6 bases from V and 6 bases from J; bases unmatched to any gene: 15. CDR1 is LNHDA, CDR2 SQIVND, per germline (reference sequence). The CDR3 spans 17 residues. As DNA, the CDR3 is TGTGCCAGTAGGGGCTTAGACAGCGGGGGGGCCTTGGATACGCAGTATTTT. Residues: CASRGLDSGGALDTQYF.

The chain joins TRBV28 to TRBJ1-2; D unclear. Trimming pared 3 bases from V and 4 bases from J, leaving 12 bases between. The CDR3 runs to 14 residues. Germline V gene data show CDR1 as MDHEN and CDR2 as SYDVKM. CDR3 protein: CASSFGEPRYGYTF. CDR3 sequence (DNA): TGTGCCAGCAGTTTTGGGGAGCCTCGCTATGGCTACACCTTC.

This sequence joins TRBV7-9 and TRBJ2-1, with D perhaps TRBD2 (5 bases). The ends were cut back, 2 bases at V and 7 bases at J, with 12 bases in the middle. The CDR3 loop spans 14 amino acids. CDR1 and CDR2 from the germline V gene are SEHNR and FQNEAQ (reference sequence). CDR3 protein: CASSLLGSPNEQFF. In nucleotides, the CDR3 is TGTGCCAGCAGCTTATTGGGGAGCCCAAATGAGCAGTTCTTC.

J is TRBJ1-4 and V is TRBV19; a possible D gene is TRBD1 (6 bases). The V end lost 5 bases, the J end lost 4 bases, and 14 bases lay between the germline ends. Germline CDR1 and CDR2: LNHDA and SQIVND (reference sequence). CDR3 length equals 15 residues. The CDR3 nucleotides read TGTGCCAGTAGTTCAAGGACAGCTTATAATGAAAAACTGTTTTTT. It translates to CASSSRTAYNEKLFF.

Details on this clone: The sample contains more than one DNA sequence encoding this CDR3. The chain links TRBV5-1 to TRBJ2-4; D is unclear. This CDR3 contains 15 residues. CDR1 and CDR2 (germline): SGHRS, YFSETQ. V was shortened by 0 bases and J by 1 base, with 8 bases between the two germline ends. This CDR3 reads CASSLGAQAKNIQYF. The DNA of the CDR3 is TGCGCCAGCAGCTTGGGTGCTCAGGCCAAAAACATTCAGTACTTC.

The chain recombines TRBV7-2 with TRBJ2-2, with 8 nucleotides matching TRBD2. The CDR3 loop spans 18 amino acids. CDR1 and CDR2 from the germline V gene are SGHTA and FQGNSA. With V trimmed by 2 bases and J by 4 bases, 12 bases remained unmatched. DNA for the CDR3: TGTGCCAGCAGCTTAAAGGGGTTAGCGGGACGGGCCACCGGGGAGCTGTTTTTT. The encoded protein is CASSLKGLAGRATGELFF.

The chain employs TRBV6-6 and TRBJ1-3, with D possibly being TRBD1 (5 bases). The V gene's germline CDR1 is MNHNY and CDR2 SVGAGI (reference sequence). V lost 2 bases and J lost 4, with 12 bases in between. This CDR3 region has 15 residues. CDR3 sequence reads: CASSYGGGAGNTIYF. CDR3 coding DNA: TGTGCCAGCAGTTACGGGGGAGGCGCGGGAAACACCATATATTTT.

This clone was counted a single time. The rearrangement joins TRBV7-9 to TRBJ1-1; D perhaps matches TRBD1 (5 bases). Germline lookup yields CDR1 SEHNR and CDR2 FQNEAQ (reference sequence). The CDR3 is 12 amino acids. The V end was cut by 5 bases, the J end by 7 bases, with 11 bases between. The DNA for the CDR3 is TGTGCCAGCAGCCTTACGGGGGTTGAAGCTTTCTTT. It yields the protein CASSLTGVEAFF.

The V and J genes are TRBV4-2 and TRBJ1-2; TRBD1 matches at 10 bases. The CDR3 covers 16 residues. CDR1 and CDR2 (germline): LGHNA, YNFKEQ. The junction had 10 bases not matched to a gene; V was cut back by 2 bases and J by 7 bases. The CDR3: CASSQLSARDRGGYTF. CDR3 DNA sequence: TGTGCCAGCAGCCAACTCTCCGCCCGGGACAGGGGTGGCTACACCTTC.

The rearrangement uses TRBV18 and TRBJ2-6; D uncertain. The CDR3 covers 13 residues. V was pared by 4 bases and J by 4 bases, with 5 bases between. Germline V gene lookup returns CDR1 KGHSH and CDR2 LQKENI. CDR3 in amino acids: CASSRPGANVLTF. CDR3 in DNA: TGTGCCAGCTCACGCCCCGGGGCCAACGTCCTGACTTTC.